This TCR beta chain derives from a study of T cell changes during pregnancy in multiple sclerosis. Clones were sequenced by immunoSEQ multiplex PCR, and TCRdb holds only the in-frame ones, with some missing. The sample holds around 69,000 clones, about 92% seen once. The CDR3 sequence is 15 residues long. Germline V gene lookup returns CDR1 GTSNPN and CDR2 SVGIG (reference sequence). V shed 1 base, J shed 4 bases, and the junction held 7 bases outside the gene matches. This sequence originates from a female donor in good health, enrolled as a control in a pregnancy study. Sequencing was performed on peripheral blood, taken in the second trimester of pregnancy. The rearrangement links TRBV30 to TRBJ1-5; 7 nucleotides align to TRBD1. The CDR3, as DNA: TGTGCCTGGAGTGCTTGGACAGGCCTGAATCAGCCCCAGCATTTT. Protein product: CAWSAWTGLNQPQHF.